Each of the 9 T cell receptor beta chains below was sequenced from the same sample in a study of T cells in Graves' hyperthyroidism and ophthalmopathy (dated by TCRdb to about 2019). The receptor library was made with multiplex PCR. Instrument on record: Illumina HiSeq 2000. The TCR beta CDR3 regions were amplified from the RNA transcripts. The first round of RT-PCR for the TCR CDR3 was performed with the HTBI primer set and the Qiagen OneStep RT-PCR kit. TCRdb reworked the public reads: Q25 trimming with fastp, MiXCR clone assembly, productive beta chains retained. Entries that share a CDR3 protein sequence are merged under the most common genes and DNA. The sample profile shows approximately 480,000 distinct CDR3 sequences; more than 20% of them were found once. The ten top clones hold about 30% of the sample. The sequencing input was blood. The receptors originated from a man between 18 and 35 years old with Graves' hyperthyroidism.

A note on this clonotype: A read error is possible here, since a much larger clone lies one base away. V gene TRBV20-1 combines with J gene TRBJ1-2; D not certain. CDR3 length: 13 residues. In germline, CDR1 is DFQATT, CDR2 SNEGSKA (reference sequence). The CDR3 is CNASYPTGYGYTF. The CDR3 coding sequence is TGCAATGCTAGCTACCCAACGGGCTATGGCTACACCTTC.

This clonotype has at least ten counts. The chain is built from TRBV2 and TRBJ2-7; TRBD2 agrees at 15 bases. The CDR3 covers 16 residues. Germline V gene lookup returns CDR1 SNHLY and CDR2 FYNNEI. V lost 2 bases, J lost 13 bases, and 12 bases stayed unmatched. The CDR3 reads CASSERGTSGGIPQYF. Written as DNA, the CDR3 is TGTGCCAGCAGTGAACGGGGGACTAGCGGGGGGATTCCACAATACTTC.

In this sample, this clonotype turned up many times. V and J are TRBV20-1 and TRBJ2-2; 10 bases align to TRBD2. CDR1 is DFQATT, CDR2 SNEGSKA, per germline (reference sequence). With 0 bases clipped from V and 3 bases from J, the junction kept 4 bases outside the gene matches. The CDR3 extends over 16 amino acids. In DNA, the CDR3 is TGCAGTGCTAGAGATTACAGCGGGGGGGACACCGGGGAGCTGTTTTTT. Translated, it gives CSARDYSGGDTGELFF.

This clonotype appeared many times. The chain carries TRBV2 and TRBJ2-5, with TRBD2 matching 10 bases. The length of the CDR3 is 13 residues. The ends lost 7 bases at V and 7 bases at J; junction bases unmatched: 6. Germline CDR1 is SNHLY and CDR2 is FYNNEI. Written as DNA, the CDR3 is TGTGCCAGCAAGGGGGGACTAGCGAGGACCCAGTACTTC. Its protein product is CASKGGLARTQYF.

The rearrangement joins TRBV28 to TRBJ2-5, with 8 nucleotides matching TRBD2. This CDR3 is 14 amino acids long. Germline lookup yields CDR1 MDHEN and CDR2 SYDVKM. V dropped 6 bases and J dropped 6; count of bases not matched to a gene: 9. Here the CDR3 DNA reads TGTGCCAGCAGCCCAAAGCCGGGAGGGAAGACCCAGTACTTC. Protein sequence: CASSPKPGGKTQYF.

This clonotype came up many times. This sequence joins TRBV28 and TRBJ2-2; 12 bases map to TRBD2. After removal of 6 bases from V and 1 base from J, the junction contained 9 bases not matched to a gene. The CDR3 length is 18 residues. CDR1 and CDR2 (germline): MDHEN, SYDVKM. CDR3 protein: CASRLKTSGGGNTGELFF. In DNA, the CDR3 is TGTGCCAGCAGGCTGAAGACTAGCGGGGGAGGGAACACCGGGGAGCTGTTTTTT. Based on the CDR3 plus reference TRBV28 and TRBJ2-2, the full variable domain is DVKVTQSSRYLVKRTGEKVFLECVQDMDHENMFWYRQDPGLGLRLIYFSYDVKMKEKGDIPEGYSVSREKKERFSLILESASTNQTSMYLCASRLKTSGGGNTGELFFGEGSRLTVL.

This clonotype showed up many times. CDR3 region: CATSSGTGYAEAFF. CDR3 sequence (DNA): TGTGCCACCAGTTCCGGGACAGGGTACGCTGAAGCTTTCTTT. This rearrangement joins TRBV24-1 to TRBJ1-1, with 9 bases that match TRBD1. Trimming at V came to 6 bases and at J to 6 bases, leaving 7 bases not matched to a gene. This CDR3 is 14 amino acids long. The V gene's germline CDR1 is KGHDR and CDR2 SFDVKD.

This clonotype was seen many times. The CDR3 coding sequence is TGTGCCAGCTACGACGGCTTAGATTATGGCTACACCTTC. Residues: CASYDGLDYGYTF. The chain employs TRBV7-9 and TRBJ1-2; unclear D gene. This CDR3 spans 13 amino acids. V lost 8 bases and J lost 5, with 15 bases in between. The germline gives CDR1 SEHNR, CDR2 FQNEAQ (reference sequence).

The rearrangement uses TRBV11-2 and TRBJ1-1; D may be TRBD1 (5 bases). V gave up 2 bases and J gave up 1 base, with 14 bases separating them. CDR3 length: 16 residues. Germline V CDR1 and CDR2: SGHAT, FQNNGV. CDR3 sequence reads: CASSLSRALSNTEAFF. Written as DNA, the CDR3 is TGTGCCAGCAGCTTAAGCAGGGCCCTCTCGAACACTGAAGCTTTCTTT.